This T cell receptor beta chain was sequenced in a study of T-cell reconstitution after alpha-beta-depleted transplantation in children. In this sample, this clonotype turned up many times. Researchers prepared the TCRbeta library using unique molecular identifiers, the study reports. One entry per CDR3 protein results from TCRdb running MiXCR on the PCR reads. Of 190,000 or so distinct CDR3 sequences listed, about 6.4% are singletons. Germline CDR1 reads LNHDA; CDR2 reads SQIVND (reference sequence). CDR3 length equals 14 residues. Between the trimmed V and J ends, which lost 4 bases and 4 bases, there was a span of 13 bases.

Sample: PBMCs from the stem cell graft donor, taken from the stem cell graft. The V call is TRBV19, the J call TRBJ1-1; no clear D gene. The clonotype comes from a human donor who donated a stem cell graft to a child with Wiskott-Aldrich syndrome. CDR3 sequence reads: CASSRTVRITEAFF. The CDR3 nucleotides read TGTGCCAGTAGTAGAACGGTCAGGATCACTGAAGCTTTCTTT.